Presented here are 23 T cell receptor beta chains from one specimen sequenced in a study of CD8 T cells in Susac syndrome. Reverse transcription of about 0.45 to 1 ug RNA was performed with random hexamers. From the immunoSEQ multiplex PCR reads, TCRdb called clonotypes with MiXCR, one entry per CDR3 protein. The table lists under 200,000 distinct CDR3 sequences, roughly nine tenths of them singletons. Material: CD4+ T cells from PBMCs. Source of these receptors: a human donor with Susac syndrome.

CDR3 amino acids: CASSRNILTGEHTEAFF. The CDR3 DNA sequence: TGTGCCAGCTCACGGAATATCCTGACAGGGGAGCACACTGAAGCTTTCTTT. J is TRBJ1-1 and V is TRBV18, with 8 bases aligning to TRBD1. CDR3 length: 17 residues. J lost 3 bases, V lost 4 bases, and 13 bases had no gene match. In germline, CDR1 is KGHSH, CDR2 LQKENI. Full variable domain (outside the CDR3, taken from reference TRBV18 and TRBJ1-1): NAGVMQNPRHLVRRRGQEARLRCSPMKGHSHVYWYRQLPEEGLKFMVYLQKENIIDESGMPKERFSAEFPKEGPSILRIQQVVRGDSAAYFCASSRNILTGEHTEAFFGQGTRLTVV.

This chain's CDR3 is CASSTWVGSRDEKLFF. As DNA, the CDR3 is TGTGCCAGCAGTACCTGGGTAGGTAGCCGGGATGAAAAACTGTTTTTT. This sequence joins TRBV12-3 or TRBV12-4 and TRBJ1-4; no firm D call. Trimming left V 5 bases short and J 6 bases short, with 19 bases between. This CDR3 comprises 16 residues.

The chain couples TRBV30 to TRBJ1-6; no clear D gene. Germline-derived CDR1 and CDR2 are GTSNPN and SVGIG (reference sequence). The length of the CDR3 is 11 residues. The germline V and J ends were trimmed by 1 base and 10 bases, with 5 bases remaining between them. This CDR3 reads CAWSGRSPLHF. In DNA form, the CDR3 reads TGTGCCTGGAGTGGTCGGTCACCCCTCCACTTT.

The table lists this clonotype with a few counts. CDR3 sequence (DNA): TGTGCCAGCAGTCCGGGACAGGGGGCGATATACGAGCAGTACTTC. It translates to CASSPGQGAIYEQYF. The chain has TRBV12-3 or TRBV12-4 and TRBJ2-7, with TRBD1 matching 12 bases. The CDR3 is 15 amino acids. The junction had 6 bases not matched to a gene; V was cut back by 5 bases and J by 4 bases.

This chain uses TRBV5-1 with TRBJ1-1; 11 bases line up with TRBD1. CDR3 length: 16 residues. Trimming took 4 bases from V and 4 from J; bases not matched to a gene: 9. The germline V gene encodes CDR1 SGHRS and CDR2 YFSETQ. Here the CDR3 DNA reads TGCGCCAGCAGCCTAGGACAGGGGGCTGTTAGCACTGAAGCTTTCTTT. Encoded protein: CASSLGQGAVSTEAFF.

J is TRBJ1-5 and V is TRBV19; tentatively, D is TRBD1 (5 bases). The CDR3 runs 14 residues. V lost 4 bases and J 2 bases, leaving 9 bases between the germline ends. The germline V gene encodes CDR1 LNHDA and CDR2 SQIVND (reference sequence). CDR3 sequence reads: CASSRGTGNQPQHF. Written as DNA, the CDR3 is TGTGCCAGTAGTAGAGGGACCGGCAATCAGCCCCAGCATTTT.

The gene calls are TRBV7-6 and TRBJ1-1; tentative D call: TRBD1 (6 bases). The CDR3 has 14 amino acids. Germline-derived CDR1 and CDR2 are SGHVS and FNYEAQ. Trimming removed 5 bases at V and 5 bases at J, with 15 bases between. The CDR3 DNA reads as TGTGCCAGCAGCCCAGGGTCAGGGGATACTGAAGCTTTCTTT. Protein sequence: CASSPGSGDTEAFF.

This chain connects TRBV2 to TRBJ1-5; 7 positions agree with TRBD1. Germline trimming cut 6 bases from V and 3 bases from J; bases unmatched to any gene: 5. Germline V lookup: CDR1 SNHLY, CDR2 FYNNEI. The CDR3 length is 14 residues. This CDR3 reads CASRGGQSNQPQHF. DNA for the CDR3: TGTGCCAGCAGGGGGGGACAGTCCAATCAGCCCCAGCATTTT.

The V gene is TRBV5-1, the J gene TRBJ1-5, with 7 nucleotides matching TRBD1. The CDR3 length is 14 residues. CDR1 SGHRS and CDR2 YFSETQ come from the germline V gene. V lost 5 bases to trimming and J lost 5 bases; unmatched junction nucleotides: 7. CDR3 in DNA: TGCGCCAGCAGGAGACAGGGCTGGGATCAGCCCCAGCATTTT. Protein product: CASRRQGWDQPQHF.

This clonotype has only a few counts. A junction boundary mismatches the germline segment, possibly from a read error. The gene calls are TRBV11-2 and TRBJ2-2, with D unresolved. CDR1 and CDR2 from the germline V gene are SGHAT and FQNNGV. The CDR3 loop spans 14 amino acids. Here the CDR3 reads CASSLDLATGELFF. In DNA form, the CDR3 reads TGTGCCAGCAGTTTAGATCTGGCCACCGGGGAGCTGTTTTTT.

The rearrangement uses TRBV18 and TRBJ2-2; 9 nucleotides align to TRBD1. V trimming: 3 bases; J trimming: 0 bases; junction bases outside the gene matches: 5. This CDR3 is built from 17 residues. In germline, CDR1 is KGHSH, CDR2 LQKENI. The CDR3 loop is CASSPIGTGTNTGELFF. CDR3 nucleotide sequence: TGTGCCAGCTCACCCATCGGGACAGGGACGAACACCGGGGAGCTGTTTTTT.

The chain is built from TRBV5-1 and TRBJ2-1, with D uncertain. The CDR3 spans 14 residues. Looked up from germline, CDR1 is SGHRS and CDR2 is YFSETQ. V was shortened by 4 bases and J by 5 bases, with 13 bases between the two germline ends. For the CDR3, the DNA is TGCGCCAGCAGCCCCGCTAGTAGAAACAATGAGCAGTTCTTC. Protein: CASSPASRNNEQFF.

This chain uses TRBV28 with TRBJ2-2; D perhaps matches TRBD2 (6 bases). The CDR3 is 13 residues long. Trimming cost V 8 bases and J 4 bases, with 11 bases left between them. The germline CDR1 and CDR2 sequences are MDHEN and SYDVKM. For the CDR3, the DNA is TGTGCCAGCCACGGGAGAGGCACCGGGGAGCTGTTTTTT. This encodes CASHGRGTGELFF.

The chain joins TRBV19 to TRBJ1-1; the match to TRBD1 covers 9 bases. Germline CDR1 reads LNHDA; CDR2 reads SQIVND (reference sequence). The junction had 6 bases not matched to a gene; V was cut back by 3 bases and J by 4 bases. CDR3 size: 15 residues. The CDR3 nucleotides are TGTGCCAGTAGTATGTTTACAGGGGGCGGCACTGAAGCTTTCTTT. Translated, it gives CASSMFTGGGTEAFF.

The CDR3 loop is CASRGLVYEQYF. The CDR3 DNA follows: TGTGCCAGCAGAGGACTGGTCTACGAGCAGTACTTC. The chain employs TRBV2 and TRBJ2-7; tentative D call: TRBD2 (5 bases). This CDR3 spans 12 amino acids. The germline V gene encodes CDR1 SNHLY and CDR2 FYNNEI. Trimming took 6 bases from V and 3 from J, leaving 9 bases between them.

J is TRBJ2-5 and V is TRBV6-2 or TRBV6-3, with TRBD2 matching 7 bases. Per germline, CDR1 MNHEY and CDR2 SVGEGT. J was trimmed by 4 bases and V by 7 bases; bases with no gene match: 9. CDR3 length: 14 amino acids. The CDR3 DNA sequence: TGTGCCAGCAATGAGGGAGGGGTGTCAGAGACCCAGTACTTC. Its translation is CASNEGGVSETQYF.

The CDR3 is CSAPDRGYEQYF. The CDR3 DNA sequence: TGCAGTGCGCCGGACAGGGGCTACGAGCAGTACTTC. V gene TRBV20-1 combines with J gene TRBJ2-7; TRBD1 matches 9 bases. The CDR3 sequence is 12 residues long. Germline lookup yields CDR1 DFQATT and CDR2 SNEGSKA (reference sequence). V lost 6 bases, J lost 3 bases, and 3 bases stayed unmatched.

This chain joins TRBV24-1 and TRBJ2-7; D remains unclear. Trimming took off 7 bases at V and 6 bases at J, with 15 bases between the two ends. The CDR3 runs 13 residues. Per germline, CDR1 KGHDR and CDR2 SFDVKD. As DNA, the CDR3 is TGTGCCACCAGGGTCCGGCAGAGTAGCGAGCAGTACTTC. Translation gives CATRVRQSSEQYF.

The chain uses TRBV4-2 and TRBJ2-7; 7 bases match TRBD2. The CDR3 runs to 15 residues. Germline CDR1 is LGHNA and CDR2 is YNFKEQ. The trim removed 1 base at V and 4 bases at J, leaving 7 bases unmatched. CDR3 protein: CASSQAASGVYEQYF. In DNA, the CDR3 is TGTGCCAGCAGCCAAGCGGCTAGCGGCGTGTACGAGCAGTACTTC.

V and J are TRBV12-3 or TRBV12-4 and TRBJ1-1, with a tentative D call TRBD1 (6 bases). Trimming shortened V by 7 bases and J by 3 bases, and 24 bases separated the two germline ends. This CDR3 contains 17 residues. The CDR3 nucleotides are TGTGCCAGCACCCAATTTCTGGGGGGGCTTACTGACACTGAAGCTTTCTTT. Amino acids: CASTQFLGGLTDTEAFF.

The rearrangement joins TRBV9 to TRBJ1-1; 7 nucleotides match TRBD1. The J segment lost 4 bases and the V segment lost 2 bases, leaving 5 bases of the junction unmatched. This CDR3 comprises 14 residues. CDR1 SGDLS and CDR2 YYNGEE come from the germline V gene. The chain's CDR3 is CASSVLDRVTEAFF. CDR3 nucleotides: TGTGCCAGCAGCGTTCTCGACAGGGTCACTGAAGCTTTCTTT.

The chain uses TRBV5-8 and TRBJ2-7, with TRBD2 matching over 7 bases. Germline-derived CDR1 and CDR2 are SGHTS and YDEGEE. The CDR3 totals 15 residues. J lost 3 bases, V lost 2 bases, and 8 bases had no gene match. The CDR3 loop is CASSFGPSGVYEQYF. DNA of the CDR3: TGTGCCAGCAGCTTTGGACCTAGCGGAGTCTACGAGCAGTACTTC.

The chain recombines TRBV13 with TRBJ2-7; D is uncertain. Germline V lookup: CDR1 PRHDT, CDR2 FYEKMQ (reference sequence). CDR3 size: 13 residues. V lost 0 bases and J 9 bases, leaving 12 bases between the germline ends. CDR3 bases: TGTGCCAGCAGCTTAGGCAGAATACGCGGGCAGTACTTC. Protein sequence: CASSLGRIRGQYF.